This TCR beta chain derives from a study of blood T cell repertoires in COVID-19. Losses at the gene ends were 7 bases for V and 4 bases for J; bases not matched to a gene: 6. Germline CDR1 and CDR2: MNHEY and SVGAGI. The CDR3 runs 13 residues. Measured with immunoSEQ multiplex PCR; TCRdb has only the in-frame clones, and not every one. The data contain approximately 220,000 clones, approximately 83% of them singletons. The sequence was collected from a woman aged 40 to 50 with acute COVID-19. V is TRBV6-5 and J is TRBJ1-1; 7 bases match TRBD1. The sequencing input was PBMCs or T cells enriched from blood (not recorded which). For the CDR3, the DNA is TGTGCCAGCATCCGACAGGGCACCACTGAAGCTTTCTTT. Its translation is CASIRQGTTEAFF.